One and the same sample provided the 2 T cell receptor beta chains below, sequenced in a study of blood T cells in healthy people across ages. The use of a sample-barcoded 5' primer and a J-beta primer mix characterized a second PCR of roughly 6 to 12 cycles. From the 5' RACE reads, TCRdb called clonotypes with MiXCR, one entry per CDR3 protein. The data hold hundreds of thousands of distinct CDR3 sequences, with over 20% observed a single time. The sequenced sample consisted of blood. Receptor source: a man in his 70s in good health.

The chain recombines TRBV9 with TRBJ2-1, with D perhaps TRBD1 (5 bases). Judging by the DNA end, TRBJ2-7 fits better; the J call may be wrong. Germline V gene sequence: CDR1 SGDLS, CDR2 YYNGEE. The CDR3 runs to 15 residues. DNA for the CDR3: TGTGCCAGCAGCGGACAGAACAGTAGGCCCTACGAGCAGTACTTC. Residues: CASSGQNSRPYEQYF.

The sample holds a few counts of this clonotype. The rearrangement uses TRBV12-3 or TRBV12-4 and TRBJ2-1; 7 bases agree with TRBD1. This CDR3 contains 14 residues. Unmatched junction bases numbered 3, after V lost 5 bases and J lost 2 bases. The CDR3 DNA follows: TGTGCCAGCAGTACAGGGGTTGCCTACAATGAGCAGTTCTTC. Protein: CASSTGVAYNEQFF.